A single count supports the clone carrying this T cell receptor (beta chain). The V end lost 5 bases, the J end lost 7 bases, and 10 bases lay between the germline ends. The CDR3 runs 13 residues. The V gene's germline CDR1 is KGHDR and CDR2 SFDVKD. This sample is drawn from a study of CD8 T cells in ankylosing spondylitis. TCRdb reanalysed the 5' RACE reads using MiXCR and keeps one entry per CDR3 protein. Found here are under 200,000 distinct CDR3 sequences, approximately 9.9% of them singletons; the top ten hold around 16%. This TCR derives from a female donor with ankylosing spondylitis or in good health (not recorded which). This chain connects TRBV24-1 to TRBJ2-2, with no clear D. The sequenced material came from blood, either unsorted or a sorted T cell fraction (not recorded which). CDR3 region: CATSGGQFGELFF. The CDR3 DNA sequence: TGTGCCACCAGTGGTGGGCAGTTCGGGGAGCTGTTTTTT.